This T cell receptor beta chain was sequenced during a study of CD8 T cells in Susac syndrome (dated by TCRdb to 2018 to 2020). Study-wide context: Whether CD8+ T cell activation and differentiation in Susac syndrome was antigen driven was tested using repertoire sequencing. What the research found in general, with its limitations: The number of individuals in the TCR sequencing and HLA analysis was recognized as being relatively small.

Peripheral blood CD8+ and CD4+ T cells from healthy donors, Susac syndrome patients and multiple sclerosis patients were profiled by high-throughput TCR beta sequencing. The multiple sclerosis controls were treatment-naive patients who had stable or active relapsing-remitting disease and met the revised McDonald criteria. Bulk CD8+ and CD4+ T cells were purified magnetically by negative isolation, whereas CD8+ TEMRA cells were enriched by FACS. Blood was collected in EDTA tubes and processed within 24 hours, with PBMCs isolated through density gradient centrifugation. PBMCs intended for TCR sequencing were cryopreserved in liquid nitrogen and were subsequently thawed in a 37 degrees C water bath. The sorted or isolated CD4+, CD8+ and CD8+ TEMRA cells had a purity of 90% or higher. RNA was extracted with the RNeasy kit and roughly 0.45 to 1 ug was reverse transcribed using random hexamers. The immunoSEQ multiplex PCR assay, covering 54 Vbeta and 13 Jbeta segments, was used to amplify TCR beta CDR3 regions. Bias from PCR amplification was corrected by using a synthetic template baseline for primer optimization and for computational correction. For the original study's pipeline: Reads were assigned to V, D and J genes according to IMGT and analyzed in immunoSEQ Analyzer, with only productive sequences retained. To calculate clonality, Shannon entropy was normalized by log2 of the number of productive unique sequences and then subtracted from one. Public and private clones were assessed among the 100 most prevalent clones of each patient and control. A clone was defined as Susac-specific if it was absent from the healthy and MS cohorts, from some 1,100 published viral clones and from other ImmuneACCESS disease sequences. TCRdb trimmed public reads at Q25 via fastp, called clones via MiXCR and kept in-frame beta chains. Entries that share a CDR3 protein sequence are merged under the most common genes and DNA. These V and J calls derive from TCRdb rather than the authors' analysis. For this sample there are 300,000 to 350,000 distinct CDR3 sequences; about 92% appear just once. The ten largest account for roughly 0.064% of the sample.

Sequences ENHRY (CDR1) and SYGVKD (CDR2) are obtained from the germline V gene. Trimming removed 1 base from V and 2 bases from J, leaving 7 bases between the germline ends. Its CDR3 holds 14 amino acids, cysteine through phenylalanine. Just CDR3 DNA is preserved here, 42 bases in frame from base 1. About this clonotype itself: This clone's antigen is unknown. Per-nucleotide qualities are absent, and no much larger clonotype sits a single base away.

The chain is assembled from TRBV10-3 and TRBJ2-3; the D call could be TRBD1 or TRBD2, with each sharing 5 bases. This TCR came from a human donor with multiple sclerosis. Sequencing used CD4+ T cells from PBMCs. The bases read TGTGCCATCAGTGAGTTGGGGGACACAGATACGCAGTATTTT. The encoded protein is CAISELGDTDTQYF.